Following are 17 T cell receptor beta chains from one sample sequenced in a study of cytomegalovirus exposure and HLA in healthy donors (dated by TCRdb to 2017 to 2019). Library method: the immunoSEQ multiplex PCR assay. For the multiplex PCR, a mixture combining 60 forward primers for TCR Vbeta segments and 13 reverse primers for TCR Jbeta segments was used. The immuneACCESS repertoire file appears here via TCRdb, limited to in-frame rearrangements. These files lack a portion of the clones; in checked studies, under half of the deficit traces to unresolved V genes, and the cause of the others is not known. The table held for this sample gives approximately 70,000 clones. Roughly 1.7% of the sample belongs to the ten largest clones. The sample consisted of PBMCs. All receptors derive from a woman aged 25 to 45 in good health and CMV-seronegative.

This chain uses TRBV6-5 with TRBJ1-1; the D is unclear. This CDR3 has 14 residues. Per the germline V gene, CDR1 is MNHEY and CDR2 is SVGAGI. V lost 7 bases, J lost 0 bases, and 12 bases lay in between. The chain's CDR3 is CASTSLVLNTEAFF. As DNA, the CDR3 is TGTGCCAGCACCTCTCTCGTCCTGAACACTGAAGCTTTCTTT.

The CDR3 loop reads CASSQGPPGEQGENIQYF. In DNA, the CDR3 is TGCGCCAGCAGCCAAGGCCCTCCCGGAGAACAGGGGGAAAACATTCAGTACTTC. The chain carries TRBV4-1 and TRBJ2-4; the match to TRBD1 covers 8 bases. The V and J ends lost 1 base and 5 bases, in that order; junction bases with no gene match: 13. The CDR3 is 18 residues long. Germline CDR1 reads MGHRA; CDR2 reads YSYEKL.

The chain has TRBV4-1 and TRBJ2-7, with TRBD1 matching over 11 bases. Germline values: CDR1 MGHRA, CDR2 YSYEKL. Trimming at V came to 0 bases and at J to 6 bases, leaving 16 bases not matched to a gene. The CDR3 totals 19 residues. CDR3 region: CASSQEGADRGRLWSEQYF. Written as DNA, the CDR3 is TGCGCCAGCAGCCAAGAGGGGGCGGACAGGGGGCGTCTCTGGTCCGAGCAGTACTTC.

This chain joins TRBV11-2 and TRBJ2-7; a weak D match, TRBD2 (6 bases). V dropped 5 bases and J dropped 2 bases, with 16 bases sitting between them. CDR3 length: 15 residues. The germline gives CDR1 SGHAT, CDR2 FQNNGV. CDR3 sequence: CASSPRDFPTYEQYF. CDR3 nucleotide sequence: TGTGCCAGCAGCCCCCGGGACTTTCCCACCTACGAGCAGTACTTC.

The chain links TRBV4-3 to TRBJ2-2, with D maybe TRBD2 (5 bases). Germline CDR1 and CDR2: LGHNA and YSLEER. Trimming left V 2 bases short and J 4 bases short, with 11 bases between. This CDR3 region has 15 residues. CDR3 DNA: TGCGCCAGCAGCCAATCCCTCCGGGGCACCGGGGAGCTGTTTTTT. Its protein is CASSQSLRGTGELFF.

This chain's CDR3 is CASSLVPSGNEQFF. The CDR3 nucleotides are TGTGCCAGCAGCTTGGTTCCGAGCGGCAATGAGCAGTTCTTC. This sequence joins TRBV5-4 and TRBJ2-1, with D perhaps matching TRBD2 (5 bases). The germline V gene encodes CDR1 SGHNT and CDR2 YYREEE (reference sequence). CDR3 length equals 14 residues. Trimming left V 0 bases short and J 6 bases short, with 10 bases between.

V and J are TRBV30 and TRBJ2-7, with 8 nucleotides matching TRBD1. The CDR3 is 14 residues long. V was clipped by 0 bases and J by 2 bases; unmatched bases: 3. Germline values: CDR1 GTSNPN, CDR2 SVGIG (reference sequence). The CDR3 DNA is TGTGCCTGGAGTGTCTGGGGACAGGCCTACGAGCAGTACTTC. Translation: CAWSVWGQAYEQYF.

The chain joins TRBV11-2 to TRBJ2-1; TRBD1 matches 9 bases. The CDR3 spans 16 residues. Germline CDR1 is SGHAT and CDR2 is FQNNGV. Losses at the gene ends were 7 bases for V and 7 bases for J; bases not matched to a gene: 14. The CDR3 protein is CASNPTGGIWGNEQFF. CDR3 coding DNA: TGTGCCAGCAATCCGACAGGGGGGATTTGGGGGAATGAGCAGTTCTTC. The complete variable domain, with remaining parts taken from reference TRBV11-2 and TRBJ2-1, reads EAGVAQSPRYKIIEKRQSVAFWCNPISGHATLYWYQQILGQGPKLLIQFQNNGVVDDSQLPKDRFSAERLKGVDSTLKIQPAKLEDSAVYLCASNPTGGIWGNEQFFGPGTRLTVL.

The CDR3 protein is CASSFRDRGATFYEQYF. CDR3 DNA: TGTGCCAGCAGTTTTCGGGACAGGGGCGCAACTTTCTACGAGCAGTACTTC. J is TRBJ2-7 and V is TRBV28; 10 nucleotides line up with TRBD1. CDR3 length: 17 amino acids. Trimming took 3 bases from V and 3 from J; bases not matched to a gene: 11. Germline CDR1 is MDHEN and CDR2 is SYDVKM.

The chain combines TRBV30 with TRBJ1-4; D not resolved. CDR3 size: 11 residues. The germline V and J ends were trimmed by 2 bases and 8 bases, with 6 bases remaining between them. Germline CDR1 is GTSNPN and CDR2 is SVGIG (reference sequence). CDR3 nucleotides: TGTGCCTGGAGTCCCGGGGAAAAACTGTTTTTT. It specifies CAWSPGEKLFF. Full variable domain (outside the CDR3, taken from reference TRBV30 and TRBJ1-4): SQTIHQWPATLVQPVGSPLSLECTVEGTSNPNLYWYRQAAGRGLQLLFYSVGIGQISSEVPQNLSASRPQDRQFILSSKKLLLSDSGFYLCAWSPGEKLFFGSGTQLSVL.

The J gene is TRBJ1-1, the V gene TRBV30; D is unresolved. This CDR3 has 12 amino acids. Germline CDR1 reads GTSNPN; CDR2 reads SVGIG (reference sequence). V was shortened by 4 bases and J by 6 bases, with 12 bases between the two germline ends. The CDR3 DNA is TGTGCCTGGAAAATAGTTGAACCTGAAGCTTTCTTT. Encoded protein: CAWKIVEPEAFF.

CDR3 nucleotides: TGTGCCAGCTCATTGAACAGGGGTGGCTACTACGAGCAGTACTTC. This translates into CASSLNRGGYYEQYF. V gene TRBV6-1 combines with J gene TRBJ2-7; 7 bases align to TRBD1. V trimming: 8 bases; J trimming: 3 bases; junction bases outside the gene matches: 13. Germline CDR1 and CDR2: MNHNS and SASEGT. The CDR3 is made up of 15 amino acids.

This chain links TRBV30 with TRBJ1-2; no firm D call. Germline V lookup: CDR1 GTSNPN, CDR2 SVGIG (reference sequence). CDR3 length equals 10 residues. The V and J ends lost 5 bases and 8 bases respectively, with 9 bases between them. The CDR3 DNA reads as TGTGCCTGGGGGAGTCGAGGCTACACCTTC. Protein product: CAWGSRGYTF.

This sequence joins TRBV11-3 and TRBJ2-1; 7 nucleotides line up with TRBD2. J gave up 0 bases and V 8 bases, and 4 bases lay outside the gene matches. Germline lookup yields CDR1 SGHNT and CDR2 YENEEA. The CDR3 runs 14 residues. DNA of the CDR3: TGTGCCAGCGCCGGCGGGAGCTCCTACAATGAGCAGTTCTTC. It translates to CASAGGSSYNEQFF. Together with reference TRBV11-3 and TRBJ2-1, the CDR3 gives the full variable domain: EAGVVQSPRYKIIEKKQPVAFWCNPISGHNTLYWYLQNLGQGPELLIRYENEEAVDDSQLPKDRFSAERLKGVDSTLKIQPAELGDSAVYLCASAGGSSYNEQFFGPGTRLTVL.

CDR3 nucleotides: TGTGCCAGCAGCCAAGCCGTGACGCCGGGAGAACTAAAGATAAATTCACCCCTCCACTTT. It encodes CASSQAVTPGELKINSPLHF. The genes are TRBV4-2 and TRBJ1-6; no firm D call. The CDR3 has 20 amino acids. V dropped 1 base and J dropped 7 bases, with 26 bases sitting between them. CDR1 and CDR2 from the germline V gene are LGHNA and YNFKEQ.

The chain carries TRBV28 and TRBJ2-2, with D uncertain. The CDR3 is made up of 18 amino acids. The V and J ends lost 3 bases and 0 bases respectively, with 17 bases between them. CDR1 and CDR2 (germline): MDHEN, SYDVKM. CDR3 DNA: TGTGCCAGCAGTTTGGTTGCAGGCCGAATCACGAACACCGGGGAGCTGTTTTTT. The encoded protein is CASSLVAGRITNTGELFF.

V gene TRBV4-2 combines with J gene TRBJ2-7; tentative D call: TRBD2 (5 bases). The V and J ends lost 0 bases and 3 bases respectively, with 9 bases between them. The length of the CDR3 is 14 residues. Germline V gives CDR1 LGHNA, CDR2 YNFKEQ. The CDR3 loop is CASSQDESGYEQYF. CDR3 DNA sequence: TGTGCCAGCAGCCAAGACGAAAGCGGCTACGAGCAGTACTTC.